Given below is one T cell receptor beta chain in context. Its antigen is undetermined. The data are from a study of long-term antiretroviral therapy in people with HIV. Study-wide points: Blood, drawn from about 2004 to 2017, may reflect older ART regimens.

Version v3.0 of the immunoSEQ assay ran at survey level. For each individual sample, sequencing targeted about 35,000-55,000 T-cell genomes. Some clones are missing from TCRdb's copy, which holds only in-frame ones; the method was immunoSEQ multiplex PCR. Here the sample spans about 21,000 clones, approximately 90% being singletons. The V segment lost 0 bases and the J segment 8 bases; nucleotides outside the gene matches: 6. This CDR3 spans 15 amino acids. Per the germline V gene, CDR1 is SGHDT and CDR2 is YYEEEE. V usage is TRBV5-6 and J usage is TRBJ1-4, with TRBD1 matching over 8 bases. Specimen: unsorted PBMCs, collected 2.3 years after starting antiretroviral therapy. The sequence was collected from a man aged 60 to 69 with HIV. The CDR3 nucleotides are TGTGCCAGCAGCTTGGGGGCAGGGGGCGCAGAAAAACTGTTTTTT. This sequence encodes CASSLGAGGAEKLFF.